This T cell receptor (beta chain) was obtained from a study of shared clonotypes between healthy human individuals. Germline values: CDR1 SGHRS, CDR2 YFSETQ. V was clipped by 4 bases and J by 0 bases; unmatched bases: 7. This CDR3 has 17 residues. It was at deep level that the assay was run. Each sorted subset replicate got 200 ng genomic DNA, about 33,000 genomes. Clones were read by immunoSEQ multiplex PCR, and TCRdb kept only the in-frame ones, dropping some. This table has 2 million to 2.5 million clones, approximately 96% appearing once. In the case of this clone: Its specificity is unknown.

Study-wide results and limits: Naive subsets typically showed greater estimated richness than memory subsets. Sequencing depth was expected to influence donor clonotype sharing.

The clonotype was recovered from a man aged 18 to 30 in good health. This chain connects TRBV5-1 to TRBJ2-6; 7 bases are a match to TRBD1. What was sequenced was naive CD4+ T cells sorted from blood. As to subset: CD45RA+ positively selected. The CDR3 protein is CASSGRTGGSGANVLTF. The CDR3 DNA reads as TGCGCCAGCAGCGGCCGGACAGGCGGCTCTGGGGCCAACGTCCTGACTTTC.